The T cell receptor beta chain under discussion was sequenced for a study of memory CD4+ T cells and cytomegalovirus serostatus. Single viable CD3+CD4+CD8-CD45RO+ cells were sorted as the memory CD4+ T cells. As to this clone: Its antigen is still unknown.

Study-wide findings and caveats: The CMV-associated TCR signature appears largely within the CD4+ memory repertoire.

Data came from immunoSEQ multiplex PCR; TCRdb stores just in-frame clones and leaves some out. The sample yields 85,000 to 100,000 clones, approximately 80% seen once. Sequencing used memory CD4+ T cells from blood. The sequence was obtained from an adult in good health and CMV-seropositive.

The CDR3 sequence: CASSQYVINPEKLFF. The CDR3 DNA follows: TGCGCCAGCAGCCAATATGTGATAAACCCGGAAAAACTGTTTTTT. This sequence joins TRBV4-3 and TRBJ1-4; unclear D gene. The length of the CDR3 is 15 residues. Looked up from germline, CDR1 is LGHNA and CDR2 is YSLEER. The V end lost 2 bases, the J end lost 8 bases, and 15 bases lay between the germline ends.